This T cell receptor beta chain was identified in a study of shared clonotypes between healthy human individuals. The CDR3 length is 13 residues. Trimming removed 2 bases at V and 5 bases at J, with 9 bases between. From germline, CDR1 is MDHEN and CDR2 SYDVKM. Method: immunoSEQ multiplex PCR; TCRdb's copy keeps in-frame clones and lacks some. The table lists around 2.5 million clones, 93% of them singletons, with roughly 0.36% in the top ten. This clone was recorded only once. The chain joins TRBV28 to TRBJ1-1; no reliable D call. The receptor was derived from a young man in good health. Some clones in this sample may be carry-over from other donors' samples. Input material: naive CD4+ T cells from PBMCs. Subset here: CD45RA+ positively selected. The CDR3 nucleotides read TGTGCCAGCAGTTTACGGGTGCGGACTGAAGCTTTCTTT. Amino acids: CASSLRVRTEAFF.